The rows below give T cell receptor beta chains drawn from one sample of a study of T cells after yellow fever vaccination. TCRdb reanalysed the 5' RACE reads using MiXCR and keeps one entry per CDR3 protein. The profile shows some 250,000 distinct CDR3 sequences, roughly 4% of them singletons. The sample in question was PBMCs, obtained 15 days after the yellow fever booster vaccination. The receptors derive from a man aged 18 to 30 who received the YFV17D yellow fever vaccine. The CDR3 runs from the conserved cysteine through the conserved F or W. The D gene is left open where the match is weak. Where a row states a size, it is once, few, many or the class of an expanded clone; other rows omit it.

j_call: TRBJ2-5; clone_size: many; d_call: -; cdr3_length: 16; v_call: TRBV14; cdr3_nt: TGTGCCAGCAGCCAAGATCTAATGGCGGGGAGGGAGACCCAGTACTTC; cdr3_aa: CASSQDLMAGRETQYF
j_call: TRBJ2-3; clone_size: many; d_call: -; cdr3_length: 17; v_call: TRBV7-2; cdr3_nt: TGTGCCAGCAGCTTAATTACTATTCCCTCTAGCACAGATACGCAGTATTTT; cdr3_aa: CASSLITIPSSTDTQYF
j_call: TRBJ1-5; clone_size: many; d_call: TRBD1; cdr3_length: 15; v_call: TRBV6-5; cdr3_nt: TGTGCCAGCAGTTTAATAAAGACAGGGGGGCAGCCCCAGCATTTT; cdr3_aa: CASSLIKTGGQPQHF
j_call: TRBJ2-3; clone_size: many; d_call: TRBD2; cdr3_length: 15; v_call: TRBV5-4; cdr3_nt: TGTGCCAGCAGCTTGCTCGGGGGGGCCCCAGATACGCAGTATTTT; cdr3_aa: CASSLLGGAPDTQYF
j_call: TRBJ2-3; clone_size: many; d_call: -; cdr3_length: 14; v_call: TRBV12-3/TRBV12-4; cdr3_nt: TGTGCCAGCAGTTTGGAAGATGGCACAGATACGCAGTATTTT; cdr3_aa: CASSLEDGTDTQYF
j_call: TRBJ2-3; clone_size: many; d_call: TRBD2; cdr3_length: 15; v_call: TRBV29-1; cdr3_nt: TGCAGCGTGGGGACTAGCGGGGATGGCACAGATACGCAGTATTTT; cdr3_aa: CSVGTSGDGTDTQYF
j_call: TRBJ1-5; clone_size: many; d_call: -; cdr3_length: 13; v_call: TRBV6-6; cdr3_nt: TGTGCCAGCTTTCACAGGGCCGGGAGGCCCCAGCATTTT; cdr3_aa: CASFHRAGRPQHF
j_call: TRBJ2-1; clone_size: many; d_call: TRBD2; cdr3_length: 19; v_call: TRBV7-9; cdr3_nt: TGTGCCAGCAGCTTCCCCTCCAAGAGTAGCGGGGGGCCGGTCAATGAGCAGTTCTTC; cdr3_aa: CASSFPSKSSGGPVNEQFF
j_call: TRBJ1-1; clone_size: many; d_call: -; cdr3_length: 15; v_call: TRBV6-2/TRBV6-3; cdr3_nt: TGTGCCAGCAGTTACGCCGGAAGGCGGGCGACTGAAGCTTTCTTT; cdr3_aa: CASSYAGRRATEAFF
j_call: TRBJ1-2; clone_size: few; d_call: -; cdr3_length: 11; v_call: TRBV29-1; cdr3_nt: TGCAGCGTAACAGCTAACTATGGCTACACCTTC; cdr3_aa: CSVTANYGYTF
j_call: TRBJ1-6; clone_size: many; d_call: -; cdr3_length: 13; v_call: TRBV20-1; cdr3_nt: TGCAGTGCCCTAACGGGTCATAATTCACCCCTCCACTTT; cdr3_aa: CSALTGHNSPLHF
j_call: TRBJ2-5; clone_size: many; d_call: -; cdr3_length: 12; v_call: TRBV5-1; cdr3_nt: TGCGCCAGCAGCTTGGCCGGAGAGACCCAGTACTTC; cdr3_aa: CASSLAGETQYF
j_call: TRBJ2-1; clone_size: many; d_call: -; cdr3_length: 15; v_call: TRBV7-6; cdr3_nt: TGTGCCAGCAGCTTCGAGGCTAGCCTCTACAATGAGCAGTTCTTC; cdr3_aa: CASSFEASLYNEQFF
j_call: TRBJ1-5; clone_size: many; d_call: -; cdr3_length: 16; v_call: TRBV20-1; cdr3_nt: TGCAGTGCTAACCACGGGGGCAGGACTGGGAATCAGCCCCAGCATTTT; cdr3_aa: CSANHGGRTGNQPQHF
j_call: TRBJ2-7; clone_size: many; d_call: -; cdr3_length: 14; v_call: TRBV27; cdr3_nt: TGTGCCAGCAGTTTATCGGCGGACGGATACGAGCAGTACTTC; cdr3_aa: CASSLSADGYEQYF
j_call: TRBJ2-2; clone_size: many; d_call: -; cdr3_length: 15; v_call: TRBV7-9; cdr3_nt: TGTGCCAGCAGCTTTACCCACCCTAGGTCCGGGGAGCTGTTTTTT; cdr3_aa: CASSFTHPRSGELFF
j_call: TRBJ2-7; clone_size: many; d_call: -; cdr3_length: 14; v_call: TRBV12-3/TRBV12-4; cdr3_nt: TGTGCCAGCAGTTTGGTCAGGGGCGCCTACGAGCAGTACTTC; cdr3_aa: CASSLVRGAYEQYF
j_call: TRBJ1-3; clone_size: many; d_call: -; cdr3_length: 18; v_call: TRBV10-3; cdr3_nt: TGTGCCATCAGTGCGGACGCCACGGAGGGCTCTGTCGGGAACACCATATATTTT; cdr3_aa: CAISADATEGSVGNTIYF
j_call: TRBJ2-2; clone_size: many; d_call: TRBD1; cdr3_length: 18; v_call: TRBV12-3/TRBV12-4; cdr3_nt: TGTGCCAGCAGTTTAGCGCTGGGACAGGGGAGGAAGGACGGGGAGCTGTTTTTT; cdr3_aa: CASSLALGQGRKDGELFF
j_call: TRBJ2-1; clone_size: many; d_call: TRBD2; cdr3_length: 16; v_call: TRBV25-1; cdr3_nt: TGTGCCAGCAGTGTAAGGGAGCGGGGGGCCGCCAATGAGCAGTTCTTC; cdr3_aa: CASSVRERGAANEQFF
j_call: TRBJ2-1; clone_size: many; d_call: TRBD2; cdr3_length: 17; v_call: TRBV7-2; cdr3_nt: TGTGCCAGCAGCTTAGCGTGGCGGGGGGCTACCTACAATGAGCAGTTCTTC; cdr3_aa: CASSLAWRGATYNEQFF
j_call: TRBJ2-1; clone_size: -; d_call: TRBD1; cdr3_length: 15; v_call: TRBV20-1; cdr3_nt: TGCAGTGCTAGAGCTCGTGACAGGGCGCTCAATGAGCAGTTCTTC; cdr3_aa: CSARARDRALNEQFF
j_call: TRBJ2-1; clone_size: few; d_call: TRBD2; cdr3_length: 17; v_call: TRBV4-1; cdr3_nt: TGCGCCAGCAGCCTCTTATTAGCGGGGGGCCCCCAAGATGAGCAGTTCTTC; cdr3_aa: CASSLLLAGGPQDEQFF
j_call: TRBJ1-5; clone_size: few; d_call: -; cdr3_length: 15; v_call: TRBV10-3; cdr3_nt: TGTGCCATCGGTTTAGAAGGCAGGTCCAATCAGCCCCAGCATTTT; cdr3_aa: CAIGLEGRSNQPQHF
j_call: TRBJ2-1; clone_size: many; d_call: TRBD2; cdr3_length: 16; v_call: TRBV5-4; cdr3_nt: TGTGCCAGCAGCCCCACCTCGGCGGGGGAGGGCAATGAGCAGTTCTTC; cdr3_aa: CASSPTSAGEGNEQFF
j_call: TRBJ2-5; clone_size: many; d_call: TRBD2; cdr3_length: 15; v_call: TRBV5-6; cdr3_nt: TGTGCCAGCAGCTTGCTCGCGGGGGAACAAGAGACCCAGTACTTC; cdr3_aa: CASSLLAGEQETQYF
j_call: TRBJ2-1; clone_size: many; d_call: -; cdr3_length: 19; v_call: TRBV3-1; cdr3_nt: TGTGCCAGCAGCTCGCGGGTAGGACGGGACAAACTCTCCTACAATGAGCAGTTCTTC; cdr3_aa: CASSSRVGRDKLSYNEQFF
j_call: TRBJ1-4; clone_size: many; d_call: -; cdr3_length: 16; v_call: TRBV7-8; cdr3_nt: TGTGCCAGCAGCCAGACTAGGGGATTAACTAATGAAAAACTGTTTTTT; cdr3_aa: CASSQTRGLTNEKLFF
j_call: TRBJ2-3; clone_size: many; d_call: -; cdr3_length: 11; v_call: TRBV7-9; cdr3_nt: TGTGCCAGCAGCCTACAGGGACCGCAGTATTTT; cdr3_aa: CASSLQGPQYF
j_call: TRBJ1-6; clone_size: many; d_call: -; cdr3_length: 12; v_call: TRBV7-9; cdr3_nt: TGTGCCAGCAGCTTAGCACCGGCACCCCTCCACTTT; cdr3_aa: CASSLAPAPLHF
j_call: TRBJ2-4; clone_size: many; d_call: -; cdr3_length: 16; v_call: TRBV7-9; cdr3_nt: TGTGCCAGCAGCCCACCCTATATTCTAGCCAAAAACATTCAGTACTTC; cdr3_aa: CASSPPYILAKNIQYF
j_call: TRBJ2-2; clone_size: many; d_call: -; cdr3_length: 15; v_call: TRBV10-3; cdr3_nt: TGTGCCATCAGAATAAGCGGCCAGAACACCGGGGAGCTGTTTTTT; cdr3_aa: CAIRISGQNTGELFF
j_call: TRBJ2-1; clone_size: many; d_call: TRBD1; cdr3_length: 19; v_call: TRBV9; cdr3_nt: TGTGCCAGCAGCTCGTCCCGGGACAGGGCCCCTGGGTCCTACAATGAGCAGTTCTTC; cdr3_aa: CASSSSRDRAPGSYNEQFF
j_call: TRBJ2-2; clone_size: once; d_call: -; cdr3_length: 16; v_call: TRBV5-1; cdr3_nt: TGCGCCAGCAGCTTGGAGGACACGGGAAGGGCCGGGGAGCTGTTTTTT; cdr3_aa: CASSLEDTGRAGELFF
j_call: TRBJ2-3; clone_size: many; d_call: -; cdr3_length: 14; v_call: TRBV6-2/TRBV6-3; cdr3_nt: TGTGCCAGCAGTTCCTTCCAGGGGTCAGATACGCAGTATTTT; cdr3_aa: CASSSFQGSDTQYF
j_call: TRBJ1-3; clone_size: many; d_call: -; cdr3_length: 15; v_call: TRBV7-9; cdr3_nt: TGTGCCAGCAGCCTGGCTGAGTTCCCTGGAAACACCATATATTTT; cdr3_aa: CASSLAEFPGNTIYF
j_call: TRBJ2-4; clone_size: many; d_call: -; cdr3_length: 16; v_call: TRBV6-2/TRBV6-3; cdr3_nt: TGTGCCAGCAGTTCCCCTAGCAGGGTCGGCAAAAACATTCAGTACTTC; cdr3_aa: CASSSPSRVGKNIQYF
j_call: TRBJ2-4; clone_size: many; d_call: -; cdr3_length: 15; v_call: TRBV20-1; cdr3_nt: TGCAGTGCTAGAAAGCCCCGGGACGGGGTTTACATTCAGTACTTC; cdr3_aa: CSARKPRDGVYIQYF
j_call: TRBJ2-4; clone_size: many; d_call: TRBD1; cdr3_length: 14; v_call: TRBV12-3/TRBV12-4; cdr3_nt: TGTGCCAGCAGCCAAAACAGGGGTACAAACATTCAGTACTTC; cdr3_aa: CASSQNRGTNIQYF
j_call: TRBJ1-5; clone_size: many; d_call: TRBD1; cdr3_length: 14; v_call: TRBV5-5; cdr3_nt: TGTGCCAGCAGCTTGCAGGGGGGAGATCAGCCCCAGCATTTT; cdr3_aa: CASSLQGGDQPQHF
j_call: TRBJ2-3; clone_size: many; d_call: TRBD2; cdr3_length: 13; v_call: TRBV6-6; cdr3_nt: TGTGCCAGCAAAGGACTAGCGGCAGATACGCAGTATTTT; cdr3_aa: CASKGLAADTQYF
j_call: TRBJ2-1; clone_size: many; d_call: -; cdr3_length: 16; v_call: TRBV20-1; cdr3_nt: TGCAGTGCTAGAGATCAGGGGGGCAGATCCTACAATGAGCAGTTCTTC; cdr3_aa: CSARDQGGRSYNEQFF
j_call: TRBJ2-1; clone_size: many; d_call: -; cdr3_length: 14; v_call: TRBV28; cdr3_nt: TGTGCCAGCAGCTTTTTAGGACACAACAATGAGCAGTTCTTC; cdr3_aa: CASSFLGHNNEQFF
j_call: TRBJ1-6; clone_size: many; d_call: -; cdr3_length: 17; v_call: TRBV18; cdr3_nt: TGTGCCAGCTCACCACCGAATTCAGATTTGAATAATTCACCCCTCCACTTT; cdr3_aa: CASSPPNSDLNNSPLHF
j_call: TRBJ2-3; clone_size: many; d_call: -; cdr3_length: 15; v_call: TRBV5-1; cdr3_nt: TGCGCCAGCAGCTTGGTAGGGATTCCCACAGATACGCAGTATTTT; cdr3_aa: CASSLVGIPTDTQYF
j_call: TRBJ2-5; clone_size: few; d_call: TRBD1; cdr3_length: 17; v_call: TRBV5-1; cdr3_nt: TGCGCCAGCAGCGGAGAGGGACAGGGAGGACTAAAAGAGACCCAGTACTTC; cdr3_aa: CASSGEGQGGLKETQYF
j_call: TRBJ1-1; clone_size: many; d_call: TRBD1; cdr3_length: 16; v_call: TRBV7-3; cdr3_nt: TGTGCCAGCAGAACCTATACAGGGGGTGGGGACACTGAAGCTTTCTTT; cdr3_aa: CASRTYTGGGDTEAFF
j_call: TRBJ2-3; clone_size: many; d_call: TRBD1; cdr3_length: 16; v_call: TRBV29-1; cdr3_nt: TGCAGCGTTGAGGGGAAACAGGGGCCGGGCGCAGATACGCAGTATTTT; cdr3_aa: CSVEGKQGPGADTQYF
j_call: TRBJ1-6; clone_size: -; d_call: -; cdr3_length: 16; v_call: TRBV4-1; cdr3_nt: TGCGCCAGCAGCCAACGAGGGACCAGCGGGAATTCACCCCTCCACTTT; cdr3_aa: CASSQRGTSGNSPLHF
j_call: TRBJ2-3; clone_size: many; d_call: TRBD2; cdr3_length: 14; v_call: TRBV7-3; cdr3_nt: TGTGCCAGCAGCTCAGGGACTAGCGGAGATACGCAGTATTTT; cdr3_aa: CASSSGTSGDTQYF
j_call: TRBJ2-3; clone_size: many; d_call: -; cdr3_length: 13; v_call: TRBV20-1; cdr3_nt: TGCAGTGCTAGAGATCTCCATACAGATACGCAGTATTTT; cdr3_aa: CSARDLHTDTQYF
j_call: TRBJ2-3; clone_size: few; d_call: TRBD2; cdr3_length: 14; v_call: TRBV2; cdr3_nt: TGTGCCAGCACCGGACTAGCGGTCACAGATACGCAGTATTTT; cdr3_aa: CASTGLAVTDTQYF
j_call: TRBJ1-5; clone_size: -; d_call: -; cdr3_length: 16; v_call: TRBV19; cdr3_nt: TGTGCCACCTCAGACGGCAATAACTACGGCAATCAGCCCCAGCATTTT; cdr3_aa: CATSDGNNYGNQPQHF
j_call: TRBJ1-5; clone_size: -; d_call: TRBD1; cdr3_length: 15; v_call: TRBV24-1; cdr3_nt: TGTGCCACCAGTGACCCTAGACAGGGCCATCAGCCCCATCATTTT; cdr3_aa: CATSDPRQGHQPHHF
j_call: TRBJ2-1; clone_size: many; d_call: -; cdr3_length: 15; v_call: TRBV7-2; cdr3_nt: TGTGCCAGCAGCTTAGGGACGATAGGCCAGGGTGAGCAGTTCTTC; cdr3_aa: CASSLGTIGQGEQFF